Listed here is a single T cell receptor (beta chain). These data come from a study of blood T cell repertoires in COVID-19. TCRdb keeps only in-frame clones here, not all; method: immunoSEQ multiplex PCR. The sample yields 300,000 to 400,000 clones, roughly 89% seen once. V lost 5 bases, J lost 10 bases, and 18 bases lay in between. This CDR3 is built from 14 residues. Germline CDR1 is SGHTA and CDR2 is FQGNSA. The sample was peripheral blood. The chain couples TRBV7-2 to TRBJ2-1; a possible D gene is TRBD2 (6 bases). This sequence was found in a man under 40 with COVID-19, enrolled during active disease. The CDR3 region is CASSPLWNGGEQFF. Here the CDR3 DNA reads TGTGCCAGCAGCCCTCTCTGGAACGGGGGAGAGCAGTTCTTC.